These 4 T cell receptor beta chains were all obtained from the same sample, sequenced in a study of regulatory T cells in long-lasting Graves disease. Indicated time point: persistent/refractory GD, antithyroid drugs over 5 years with positive TRAb. Extracted RNA from PBMCs served as the source of the TCR library. In building TCR beta libraries, iRepertoire HTBI primers were used together with Arm-PCR of CDR3 regions. Via MiXCR, TCRdb re-called the multiplex PCR reads, giving one row per CDR3 protein. The sample carries about 290,000 distinct CDR3 sequences, 22% recorded once. The sequenced sample was peripheral blood mononuclear cells (PBMCs), obtained when the disease was refractory, from a patient treated with antithyroid drugs. These receptors originate from a female donor with Graves disease.

The V gene is TRBV27, the J gene TRBJ2-7, with D tentatively TRBD1 (5 bases). Trimming shortened V by 10 bases and J by 4 bases, and 14 bases separated the two germline ends. CDR1 and CDR2 (germline): MNHEY, SMNVEV (reference sequence). The CDR3 consists of 12 residues. CDR3 residues: CATVDRSYEQYF. DNA of the CDR3: TGTGCCACCGTCGACAGATCGTACGAGCAGTACTTC.

The chain couples TRBV7-9 to TRBJ2-7, with TRBD2 matching over 11 bases. J was trimmed by 5 bases and V by 4 bases; bases with no gene match: 10. CDR1 and CDR2 (germline): SEHNR, FQNEAQ (reference sequence). CDR3 length: 16 residues. CDR3 sequence: CASSSPRLAGSHEQYF. CDR3 DNA sequence: TGTGCCAGCAGCTCGCCACGACTAGCGGGATCCCACGAGCAGTACTTC.

This clonotype turned up a few times. This chain joins TRBV12-3 or TRBV12-4 and TRBJ2-7, with D unclear. CDR3 length: 14 residues. Trimming left V 8 bases short and J 3 bases short, with 17 bases between. The DNA for the CDR3 is TGTGCCAGCCACATACCGGCTTCATTCTACGAGCAGTACTTC. Its protein product is CASHIPASFYEQYF.

This clonotype occurred many times. The chain is built from TRBV6-1 and TRBJ1-2, with no clear D. Trimming removed 8 bases at V and 4 bases at J, with 14 bases between. CDR3 length: 13 residues. Germline lookup yields CDR1 MNHNS and CDR2 SASEGT. Here the CDR3 DNA reads TGTGCCAGCCTTCAGGCGACGGCCTATGGCTACACCTTC. Its translation is CASLQATAYGYTF.